These 32 T cell receptor beta chains were sequenced from one sample in a study of patients and donors after allogeneic stem cell transplantation. TCRdb re-called the RT-PCR reads through MiXCR, storing one row per CDR3 protein. In the table there are 200,000 to 250,000 distinct CDR3 sequences, approximately 14% of which are singletons. Specimen: blood, either unsorted or a sorted T cell fraction (not recorded which). The receptors originated from a human donor who was either an allogeneic HSCT recipient or a stem cell or donor lymphocyte infusion donor (not recorded which). It is not recorded whose cells these are; they may come from a transplant donor.

There are a few counts of this clonotype. J is TRBJ2-7 and V is TRBV2; D gene ambiguous. Germline CDR1 reads SNHLY; CDR2 reads FYNNEI. The CDR3 totals 12 residues. V was pared by 6 bases and J by 4 bases, with 10 bases between. CDR3 sequence (DNA): TGTGCCAGCAGCAACGAGATTTACGAGCAGTACTTC. Protein sequence: CASSNEIYEQYF.

The V and J genes are TRBV12-3 or TRBV12-4 and TRBJ1-4, with D possibly TRBD1 on 5 matching bases. The CDR3 loop spans 15 amino acids. V gave up 1 base and J gave up 8 bases, with 14 bases separating them. CDR3: CASSLVSSGGEKLFF. The CDR3, as DNA: TGTGCCAGCAGTTTAGTCAGCAGTGGGGGGGAAAAACTGTTTTTT.

The table lists this clonotype with a few counts. The genes are TRBV27 and TRBJ2-3; TRBD1 is a possible D gene (6 bases). CDR3 length equals 15 residues. Germline V CDR1 and CDR2: MNHEY, SMNVEV (reference sequence). Trimming removed 4 bases from V and 2 bases from J, with 13 bases in between. Here the CDR3 reads CASSSLTGFTDTQYF. Written as DNA, the CDR3 is TGTGCCAGCAGTTCCTTAACAGGGTTCACAGATACGCAGTATTTT.

The genes are TRBV19 and TRBJ2-7; D unclear. CDR3 size: 14 residues. The V end was cut by 6 bases, the J end by 2 bases, with 14 bases between. The germline V gene encodes CDR1 LNHDA and CDR2 SQIVND (reference sequence). The CDR3 DNA follows: TGTGCCAGTAGAAGTCGCGACACAACCTACGAGCAGTACTTC. It codes for CASRSRDTTYEQYF. The entire variable domain, with the rest obtained from reference TRBV19 and TRBJ2-7, is as follows: DGGITQSPKYLFRKEGQNVTLSCEQNLNHDAMYWYRQDPGQGLRLIYYSQIVNDFQKGDIAEGYSVSREKKESFPLTVTSAQKNPTAFYLCASRSRDTTYEQYFGPGTRLTVT.

V gene TRBV15 combines with J gene TRBJ2-3, with TRBD2 identical over 10 bases. The CDR3 contains 21 residues. The germline V gene encodes CDR1 LNHNV and CDR2 YYDKDF (reference sequence). Trimming at V came to 1 base and at J to 0 bases, leaving 16 bases not matched to a gene. CDR3 residues: CATSRVRLTSGISSSTDTQYF. The CDR3, as DNA: TGTGCCACCAGCAGAGTTCGACTAACTAGCGGGATCTCATCTAGCACAGATACGCAGTATTTT.

The chain has TRBV12-3 or TRBV12-4 and TRBJ1-4; 11 nucleotides match TRBD1. The CDR3 is 18 amino acids. V trimming: 5 bases; J trimming: 8 bases; junction bases outside the gene matches: 16. The CDR3 loop is CASSADRGRSAPNEKLFF. The CDR3 DNA reads as TGTGCCAGCAGTGCGGACAGGGGGCGTTCGGCCCCCAACGAAAAACTGTTTTTT.

This sequence joins TRBV4-2 and TRBJ2-1, with D uncertain. The CDR3 is 13 amino acids. The ends were cut back, 0 bases at V and 9 bases at J, with 9 bases in the middle. The germline CDR1 and CDR2 sequences are LGHNA and YNFKEQ. CDR3 protein: CASSQDMLGEQFF. The CDR3 DNA follows: TGTGCCAGCAGCCAAGATATGCTAGGTGAGCAGTTCTTC.

The rearrangement uses TRBV7-8 and TRBJ2-3, with 7 bases fitting TRBD1. CDR3 length: 15 amino acids. Trimming took 3 bases from V and 3 from J; bases not matched to a gene: 6. The germline V gene encodes CDR1 SGHVS and CDR2 FQNEAQ. The CDR3 spells CASSLGQSETDTQYF. The CDR3 region has the DNA TGTGCCAGCAGCTTGGGACAGAGTGAGACAGATACGCAGTATTTT.

The chain couples TRBV20-1 to TRBJ1-6; D is perhaps TRBD1 (6 bases). Trimming took off 3 bases at V and 7 bases at J, with 7 bases between the two ends. The germline V gene encodes CDR1 DFQATT and CDR2 SNEGSKA (reference sequence). CDR3 length: 12 amino acids. DNA for the CDR3: TGCAGTGCTAGCAGGGGAAATTCACCCCTCCACTTT. It yields the protein CSASRGNSPLHF.

The sample holds a few counts of this clonotype. This chain joins TRBV20-1 and TRBJ2-5; unclear D gene. The CDR3 sequence is 10 residues long. The V end was cut by 6 bases, the J end by 7 bases, with 9 bases between. Germline-derived CDR1 and CDR2 are DFQATT and SNEGSKA (reference sequence). CDR3 in amino acids: CSARMGTQYF. The CDR3 DNA sequence: TGCAGTGCAAGAATGGGGACCCAGTACTTC.

This clonotype was detected only a few times. The gene calls are TRBV5-6 and TRBJ2-3; D is perhaps TRBD2 (7 bases). From germline, CDR1 is SGHDT and CDR2 YYEEEE. Trimming pared 0 bases from V and 2 bases from J, leaving 22 bases between. The CDR3 has 19 amino acids. Here the CDR3 DNA reads TGTGCCAGCAGCTTGGGCCCCCGATTGGCGGGGGCCTTCACAGATACGCAGTATTTT. Protein sequence: CASSLGPRLAGAFTDTQYF.

This clonotype came up a few times. The V gene is TRBV11-1, the J gene TRBJ2-7; unclear D gene. Trimming took 5 bases from V and 0 from J, leaving 20 bases between them. The CDR3 is 17 residues long. Germline CDR1 SGHAT, CDR2 FQDESV (reference sequence). CDR3 in amino acids: CASSPPFWAMSSYEQYF. The CDR3 nucleotides read TGTGCCAGCAGCCCCCCTTTCTGGGCGATGAGCTCCTACGAGCAGTACTTC.

This clonotype was observed once. The CDR3 protein is CASSLVVGGHQPQHF. In DNA, the CDR3 is TGTGCCAGCAGCTTAGTGGTAGGGGGCCATCAGCCCCAGCATTTT. V usage is TRBV7-2 and J usage is TRBJ1-5; 7 bases match TRBD1. CDR1 is SGHTA and CDR2 is FQGNSA in the germline V gene. V lost 1 base and J lost 5; bases outside the gene matches: 5. The CDR3 is 15 residues long.

This clonotype was observed at least ten times. The chain combines TRBV12-3 or TRBV12-4 with TRBJ2-2; D unresolved. The CDR3 is 14 residues long. The germline V and J ends were trimmed by 2 bases and 6 bases, with 10 bases remaining between them. In nucleotides, the CDR3 is TGTGCCAGCAGTTTAAGTCGGCAGGCCGGGGAGCTGTTTTTT. Protein sequence: CASSLSRQAGELFF.

The sample holds a few counts of this clonotype. J is TRBJ1-2 and V is TRBV29-1; TRBD1 matches at 9 bases. The CDR3 length is 16 residues. Germline trimming cut 3 bases from V and 4 bases from J; bases unmatched to any gene: 12. Per germline, CDR1 SQVTM and CDR2 ANQGSEA. The CDR3 sequence is CSVEMGQGLWAYGYTF. The CDR3 DNA reads TGCAGCGTTGAGATGGGACAGGGACTCTGGGCCTATGGCTACACCTTC.

This clonotype was counted between two and nine times. The gene calls are TRBV2 and TRBJ1-1, with D possibly matching TRBD1 (5 bases). There are 13 residues in the CDR3. Trimming shortened V by 6 bases and J by 3 bases, and 11 bases separated the two germline ends. Germline CDR1 is SNHLY and CDR2 is FYNNEI. The CDR3 DNA sequence: TGTGCCAGCAGGCGGGGGGAGGACACTGAAGCTTTCTTT. It is translated as CASRRGEDTEAFF.

The sample holds a few counts of this clonotype. J is TRBJ2-1 and V is TRBV7-2; D may be TRBD1 or TRBD2 (5 bases each). CDR1 and CDR2 (germline): SGHTA, FQGNSA. Trimming took off 2 bases at V and 5 bases at J, with 10 bases between the two ends. This CDR3 region has 14 residues. This chain's CDR3 is CASSLRRDHNEQFF. Written as DNA, the CDR3 is TGTGCCAGCAGCTTACGCAGGGACCACAATGAGCAGTTCTTC.

The V and J genes are TRBV11-2 and TRBJ2-3; perhaps TRBD2 as D (5 bases). CDR1 SGHAT and CDR2 FQNNGV come from the germline V gene. The CDR3 contains 14 residues. The V end was cut by 3 bases, the J end by 1 base, with 8 bases between. The CDR3 nucleotides are TGTGCCAGCAGCTTCCCCGGGGGCACAGATACGCAGTATTTT. This gives the protein CASSFPGGTDTQYF.

V gene TRBV5-1 combines with J gene TRBJ1-2; tentative D call: TRBD1 (6 bases). Per germline, CDR1 SGHRS and CDR2 YFSETQ. Deletions cut 0 bases from V and 4 bases from J, with 19 bases between. The CDR3 runs to 17 residues. The CDR3 DNA reads TGCGCCAGCAGCTTGGAACCAGGGGCCAAAACCGTCTATGGCTACACCTTC. Translated: CASSLEPGAKTVYGYTF.

This clonotype was recorded at least ten times. The V and J genes are TRBV18 and TRBJ2-5; D is uncertain. V was trimmed by 8 bases and J by 5 bases, leaving 9 bases between them. CDR3 length equals 11 residues. CDR1 and CDR2 (germline): KGHSH, LQKENI. CDR3 protein: CASSPGETQYF. CDR3 nucleotides: TGTGCCAGCAGCCCCGGGGAGACCCAGTACTTC.

This clonotype was counted at least ten times. The chain uses TRBV29-1 and TRBJ2-2, with TRBD1 identical over 10 bases. CDR1 SQVTM and CDR2 ANQGSEA come from the germline V gene. Losses at the gene ends were 3 bases for V and 7 bases for J; bases not matched to a gene: 5. The CDR3 contains 14 residues. The CDR3, as DNA: TGCAGCGTTGAGACAGGGGGCGCGGGCGGGGAGCTGTTTTTT. The encoded protein is CSVETGGAGGELFF.

The chain links TRBV4-3 to TRBJ1-2; tentative D call: TRBD1 (5 bases). Per the germline V gene, CDR1 is LGHNA and CDR2 is YSLEER. The V gene lost 4 bases and the J gene lost 2 bases, with 14 bases spanning the gap. The CDR3 consists of 15 residues. The CDR3 reads CASSPRRGANYGYTF. CDR3 in DNA: TGCGCCAGCAGCCCCCGGAGGGGCGCAAACTATGGCTACACCTTC.

This clonotype has a count of ten or more. This chain joins TRBV29-1 and TRBJ1-1; TRBD1 is a possible D gene (6 bases). V gave up 2 bases and J gave up 7 bases, with 8 bases separating them. CDR3 length: 11 residues. Germline V gene data show CDR1 as SQVTM and CDR2 as ANQGSEA. The CDR3 spells CSVERGVEAFF. The CDR3 DNA reads as TGCAGCGTTGAAAGGGGGGTTGAAGCTTTCTTT.

This clonotype was detected many times. This rearrangement joins TRBV15 to TRBJ1-1; D is perhaps TRBD1 (6 bases). V was trimmed by 0 bases and J by 7 bases, leaving 12 bases between them. CDR1 LNHNV and CDR2 YYDKDF come from the germline V gene (reference sequence). The CDR3 runs 14 residues. The CDR3 is CATSRDRGEGEAFF. CDR3 sequence (DNA): TGTGCCACCAGCAGAGACAGGGGAGAGGGTGAAGCTTTCTTT.

This clonotype turned up a few times. CDR3 region: CSARPGQGTSTQYF. CDR3 in DNA: TGCAGTGCTAGACCGGGACAGGGGACAAGTACGCAGTATTTT. This chain joins TRBV20-1 and TRBJ2-3, with 10 bases aligning to TRBD1. Germline V gene sequence: CDR1 DFQATT, CDR2 SNEGSKA (reference sequence). CDR3 length: 14 residues. With V trimmed by 2 bases and J by 8 bases, 7 bases remained unmatched.

This clonotype came up many times. The chain combines TRBV4-3 with TRBJ2-2; a possible D gene is TRBD1 (6 bases). This CDR3 comprises 17 residues. In germline, CDR1 is LGHNA, CDR2 YSLEER. The V and J ends lost 3 bases and 2 bases respectively, with 16 bases between them. CDR3 residues: CASSQDPGQVNTGELFF. In DNA form, the CDR3 reads TGCGCCAGCAGCCAGGATCCGGGACAAGTAAACACCGGGGAGCTGTTTTTT.

This sequence joins TRBV19 and TRBJ2-3; TRBD2 matches 8 bases. CDR3 size: 14 residues. V shed 6 bases and J 2 bases; nucleotides not matched to a gene: 4. CDR1 LNHDA and CDR2 SQIVND come from the germline V gene (reference sequence). The CDR3 sequence: CASRDSGATDTQYF. The CDR3 bases are TGTGCCAGTAGGGATAGCGGGGCCACAGATACGCAGTATTTT.

V usage is TRBV9 and J usage is TRBJ2-7, with D possibly being TRBD1 (6 bases). V was pared by 0 bases and J by 1 base, with 11 bases between. The CDR3 loop spans 15 amino acids. The V gene's germline CDR1 is SGDLS and CDR2 YYNGEE. CDR3 bases: TGTGCCAGCAGCGTAGCCAGTCAGGGGTCCTACGAGCAGTACTTC. It is translated as CASSVASQGSYEQYF.

This chain connects TRBV6-1 to TRBJ2-5; D possibly corresponds to TRBD2 (6 bases). CDR3 size: 14 residues. From germline, CDR1 is MNHNS and CDR2 SASEGT. The V and J ends lost 3 bases and 5 bases respectively, with 13 bases between them. The CDR3 DNA is TGTGCCAGCAGTGACTGGGGCGCGGGGGAGACCCAGTACTTC. It yields the protein CASSDWGAGETQYF.

At least ten counts were recorded for this clonotype. The CDR3 spells CASSLSGNLNEQYF. In DNA form, the CDR3 reads TGTGCCAGCAGTCTTAGCGGAAACCTCAACGAGCAGTACTTC. The V and J genes are TRBV7-9 and TRBJ2-7, with a tentative D call TRBD2 (6 bases). Germline CDR1 is SEHNR and CDR2 is FQNEAQ (reference sequence). The CDR3 is 14 amino acids. Trimming stripped 6 bases from V and 5 bases from J, with 17 bases between.

This chain links TRBV21-1 with TRBJ2-7. TRBV21-1 is a pseudogene segment. The CDR3 spans 13 residues. The CDR3 nucleotides are TGTGCCAGCAGCAACTTACGCAGCTACGAGCAGTACTTC. It translates to CASSNLRSYEQYF.

This clonotype appeared a few times. The V gene is TRBV4-2, the J gene TRBJ1-3; D gene unclear. Germline lookup yields CDR1 LGHNA and CDR2 YNFKEQ. Trimming pared 2 bases from V and 0 bases from J, leaving 14 bases between. The CDR3 has 17 amino acids. The CDR3 reads CASSQNRTGYSGNTIYF. CDR3 sequence (DNA): TGTGCCAGCAGCCAAAACCGGACGGGATACTCTGGAAACACCATATATTTT.